These T cell receptor beta chains were read from a single sample in a study of control samples from healthy donors and cancer patients. Profiling relied on immunoSEQ multiplex PCR, and the TCRdb table lists in-frame clones only, not all of them. The table has approximately 100,000 clones, around 90% seen once. The material sequenced was blood. All receptors derive from a human donor in good health. The donor label of this sample is uncertain. Each CDR3 is given without its conserved first and last residue. Each record gives: V gene, J gene, D gene, CDR3 protein. A D gene is named only where the DNA matches it firmly.

v_call: TRBV30
j_call: TRBJ1-5
d_call: NA
cdr3_aa: AWSEGSRGNQPQH

v_call: TRBV5-4
j_call: TRBJ2-5
d_call: TRBD1
cdr3_aa: ASNIRDRLQETQY

v_call: TRBV28
j_call: TRBJ2-5
d_call: TRBD2
cdr3_aa: ASSPRLSGGWETQY

v_call: TRBV7-6
j_call: TRBJ2-5
d_call: TRBD2
cdr3_aa: ASSPRLAGGLGETQY

v_call: TRBV10-3
j_call: TRBJ1-3
d_call: NA
cdr3_aa: AISDPTETGNTIY

v_call: TRBV5-6
j_call: TRBJ2-7
d_call: TRBD1
cdr3_aa: ASSHSGLTGGYEQY

v_call: TRBV24-1
j_call: TRBJ1-2
d_call: TRBD1
cdr3_aa: ATSDGAGQGPGNGYT

v_call: TRBV19
j_call: TRBJ1-6
d_call: NA
cdr3_aa: ATRASSPSPLH

v_call: TRBV19
j_call: TRBJ2-1
d_call: NA
cdr3_aa: ASSRSGNSYNEQF

v_call: TRBV19
j_call: TRBJ1-6
d_call: NA
cdr3_aa: ASSSDSSPLH

v_call: TRBV20-1
j_call: TRBJ1-3
d_call: TRBD1
cdr3_aa: SASALGTVFGNTIY

v_call: TRBV1
j_call: TRBJ2-1
d_call: NA
cdr3_aa: TSSQSVGGNEQF

v_call: TRBV5-1
j_call: TRBJ2-1
d_call: TRBD1
cdr3_aa: ASSRDSNEQF

v_call: TRBV7-9
j_call: TRBJ1-2
d_call: NA
cdr3_aa: ASSHSEGYT

v_call: TRBV7-6
j_call: TRBJ2-3
d_call: TRBD2
cdr3_aa: ASSLTSGGTDTQY

v_call: TRBV18
j_call: TRBJ1-1
d_call: NA
cdr3_aa: ASSPPTGVTEAF

v_call: TRBV24-1
j_call: TRBJ2-1
d_call: NA
cdr3_aa: ATSDPGDRVNEQF

v_call: TRBV7-3
j_call: TRBJ2-2
d_call: NA
cdr3_aa: ASSLMGLEGTGELF

v_call: TRBV11-3
j_call: TRBJ2-2
d_call: TRBD1
cdr3_aa: ASSLEDRGDTGELF

v_call: TRBV12-3/TRBV12-4
j_call: TRBJ1-2
d_call: NA
cdr3_aa: ASSEQVDYGYT

v_call: TRBV7-8
j_call: TRBJ1-5
d_call: NA
cdr3_aa: ASSPEAGVRNQPQH

v_call: TRBV5-4
j_call: TRBJ1-2
d_call: NA
cdr3_aa: ASSRDRRGIDGYT

v_call: TRBV14
j_call: TRBJ1-1
d_call: NA
cdr3_aa: ASSQELDTEAF

v_call: TRBV7-2
j_call: TRBJ1-3
d_call: NA
cdr3_aa: ASSSSPSSGNTIY

v_call: TRBV6-6
j_call: TRBJ2-3
d_call: TRBD2
cdr3_aa: ASSRLAGGTSTDTQY

v_call: TRBV6-1
j_call: TRBJ2-3
d_call: TRBD2
cdr3_aa: ASSDGLAGQY

v_call: TRBV6-4
j_call: TRBJ1-1
d_call: NA
cdr3_aa: ASSEAGETEAF

v_call: TRBV24-1
j_call: TRBJ1-4
d_call: NA
cdr3_aa: ATSSSGEPNEKLF

v_call: TRBV7-2
j_call: TRBJ1-4
d_call: TRBD1
cdr3_aa: ASSLGAGGEKLF

v_call: TRBV19
j_call: TRBJ1-1
d_call: NA
cdr3_aa: ASSISSGSTEAF

v_call: TRBV5-1
j_call: TRBJ2-1
d_call: NA
cdr3_aa: ASSLRLTTYNEQF

v_call: TRBV5-6
j_call: TRBJ1-5
d_call: TRBD1
cdr3_aa: ASSLWGQGAYQPQH

v_call: TRBV4-2
j_call: TRBJ1-6
d_call: NA
cdr3_aa: ASSQDHNSPLH

v_call: TRBV14
j_call: TRBJ2-2
d_call: NA
cdr3_aa: ASSQEGGGTGELF

v_call: TRBV4-1
j_call: TRBJ2-3
d_call: NA
cdr3_aa: ASSLTGFLTDTQY

v_call: TRBV6-1
j_call: TRBJ2-5
d_call: TRBD2
cdr3_aa: ASREGTSGGETQY

v_call: TRBV13
j_call: TRBJ2-3
d_call: NA
cdr3_aa: ASSTPPGGTDTQY

v_call: TRBV5-6
j_call: TRBJ1-1
d_call: NA
cdr3_aa: ASSSDLNTEAF

v_call: TRBV2
j_call: TRBJ1-2
d_call: NA
cdr3_aa: ASLVTTYGYT